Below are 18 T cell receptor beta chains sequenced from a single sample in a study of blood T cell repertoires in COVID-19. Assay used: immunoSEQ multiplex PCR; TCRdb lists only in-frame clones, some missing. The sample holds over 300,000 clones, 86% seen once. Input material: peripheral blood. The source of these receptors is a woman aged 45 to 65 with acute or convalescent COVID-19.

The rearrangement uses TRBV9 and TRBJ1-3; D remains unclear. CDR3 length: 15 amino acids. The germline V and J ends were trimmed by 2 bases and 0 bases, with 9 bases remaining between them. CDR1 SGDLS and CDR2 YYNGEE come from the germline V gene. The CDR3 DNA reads TGTGCCAGCAGCGTGGGCACCACCTCTGGAAACACCATATATTTT. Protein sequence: CASSVGTTSGNTIYF.

The CDR3 nucleotides read TGTGCCAGCAGCCCGACAGGAATTGTTGGCTACACCTTC. This sequence encodes CASSPTGIVGYTF. The gene calls are TRBV28 and TRBJ1-2; perhaps TRBD1 as D (6 bases). Deletions cut 6 bases from V and 7 bases from J, with 15 bases between. The CDR3 contains 13 residues. The germline gives CDR1 MDHEN, CDR2 SYDVKM.

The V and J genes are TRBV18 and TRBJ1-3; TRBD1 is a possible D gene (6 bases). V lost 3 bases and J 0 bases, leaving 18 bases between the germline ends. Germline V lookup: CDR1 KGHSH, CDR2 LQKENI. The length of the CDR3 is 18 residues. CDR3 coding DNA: TGTGCCAGCTCACCTTTGAAGATAGGACAGTACTCTGGAAACACCATATATTTT. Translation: CASSPLKIGQYSGNTIYF.

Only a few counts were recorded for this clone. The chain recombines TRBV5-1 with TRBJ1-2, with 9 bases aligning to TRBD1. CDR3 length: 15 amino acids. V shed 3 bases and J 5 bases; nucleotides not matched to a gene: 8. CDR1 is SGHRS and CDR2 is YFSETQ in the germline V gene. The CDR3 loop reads CASSSGQGKGYGYTF. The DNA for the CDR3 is TGCGCCAGCAGCTCGGGACAGGGCAAGGGGTATGGCTACACCTTC.

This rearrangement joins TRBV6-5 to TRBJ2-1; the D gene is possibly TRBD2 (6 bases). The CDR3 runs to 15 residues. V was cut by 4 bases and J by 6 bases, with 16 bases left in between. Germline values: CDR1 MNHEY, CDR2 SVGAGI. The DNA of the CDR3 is TGTGCCAGCAGTTTCCGACTAGGAAGGGGCAATGAGCAGTTCTTC. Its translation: CASSFRLGRGNEQFF.

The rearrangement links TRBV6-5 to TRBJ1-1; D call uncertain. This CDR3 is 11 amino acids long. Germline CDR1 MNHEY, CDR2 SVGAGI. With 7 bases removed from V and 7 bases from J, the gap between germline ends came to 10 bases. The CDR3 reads CASKSGREAFF. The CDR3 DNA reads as TGTGCCAGCAAGTCGGGTCGTGAAGCTTTCTTT.

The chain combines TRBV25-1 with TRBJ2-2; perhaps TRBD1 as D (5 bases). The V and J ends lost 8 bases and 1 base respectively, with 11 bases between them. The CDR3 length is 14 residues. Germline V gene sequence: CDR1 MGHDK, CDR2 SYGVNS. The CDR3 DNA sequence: TGTGCCAGCGGACAATACAGGAACACCGGGGAGCTGTTTTTT. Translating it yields CASGQYRNTGELFF.

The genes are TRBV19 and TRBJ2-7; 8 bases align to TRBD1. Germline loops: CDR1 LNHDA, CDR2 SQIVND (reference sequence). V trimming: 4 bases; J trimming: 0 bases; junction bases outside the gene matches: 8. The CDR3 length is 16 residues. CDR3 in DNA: TGTGCCAGTAGTACGGACAGGGCTCCTAGCTCCTACGAGCAGTACTTC. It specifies CASSTDRAPSSYEQYF.

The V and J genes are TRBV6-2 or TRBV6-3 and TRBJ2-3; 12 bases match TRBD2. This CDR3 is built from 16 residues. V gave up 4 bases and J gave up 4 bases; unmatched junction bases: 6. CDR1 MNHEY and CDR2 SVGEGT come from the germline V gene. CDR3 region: CASSWRLAGDPDTQYF. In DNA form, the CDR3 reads TGTGCCAGCAGTTGGAGACTAGCGGGAGACCCAGATACGCAGTATTTT.

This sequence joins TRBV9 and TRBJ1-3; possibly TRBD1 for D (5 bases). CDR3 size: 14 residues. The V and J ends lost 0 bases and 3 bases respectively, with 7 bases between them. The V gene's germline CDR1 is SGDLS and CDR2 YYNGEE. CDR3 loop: CASSVEGDGNTIYF. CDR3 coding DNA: TGTGCCAGCAGCGTAGAAGGGGATGGAAACACCATATATTTT.

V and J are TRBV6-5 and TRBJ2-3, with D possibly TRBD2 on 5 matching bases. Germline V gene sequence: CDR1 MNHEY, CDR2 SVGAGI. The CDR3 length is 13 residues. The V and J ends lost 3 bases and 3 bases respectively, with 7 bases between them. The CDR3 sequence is CASSYRGTDTQYF. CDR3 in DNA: TGTGCCAGCAGTTATCGGGGAACAGATACGCAGTATTTT.

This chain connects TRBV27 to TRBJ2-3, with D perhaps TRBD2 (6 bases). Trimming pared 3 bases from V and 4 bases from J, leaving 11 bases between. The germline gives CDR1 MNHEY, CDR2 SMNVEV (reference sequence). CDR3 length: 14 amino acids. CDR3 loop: CASSFGSIPDTQYF. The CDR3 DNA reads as TGTGCCAGCAGTTTCGGGAGCATCCCAGATACGCAGTATTTT.

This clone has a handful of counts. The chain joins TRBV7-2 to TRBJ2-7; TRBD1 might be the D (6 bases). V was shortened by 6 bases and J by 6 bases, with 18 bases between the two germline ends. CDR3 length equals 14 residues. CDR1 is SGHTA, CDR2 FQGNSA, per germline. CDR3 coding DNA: TGTGCCAGCAGAAAAAGCAGGGGTCAGAGCGAGCAGTACTTC. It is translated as CASRKSRGQSEQYF.

The CDR3 coding sequence is TGCGCCAGCAGCTTAGGGACTAGCGGGATCACAGATACGCAGTATTTT. Translated: CASSLGTSGITDTQYF. The V and J genes are TRBV5-1 and TRBJ2-3; TRBD2 matches 13 bases. The CDR3 sequence is 16 residues long. The junction had 2 bases not matched to a gene; V was cut back by 2 bases and J by 2 bases. CDR1 and CDR2 (germline): SGHRS, YFSETQ.

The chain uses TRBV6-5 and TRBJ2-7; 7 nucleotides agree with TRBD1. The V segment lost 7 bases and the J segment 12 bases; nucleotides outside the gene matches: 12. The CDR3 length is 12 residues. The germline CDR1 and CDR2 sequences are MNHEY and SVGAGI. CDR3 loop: CASTADTGDAYF. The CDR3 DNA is TGTGCCAGCACCGCCGATACAGGGGATGCGTACTTC.

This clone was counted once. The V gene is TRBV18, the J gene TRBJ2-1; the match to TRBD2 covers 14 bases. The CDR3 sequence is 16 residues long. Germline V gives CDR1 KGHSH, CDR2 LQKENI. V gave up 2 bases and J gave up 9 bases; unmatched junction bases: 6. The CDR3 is CASSPAGTSGSGEQFF. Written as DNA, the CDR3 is TGTGCCAGCTCACCAGCCGGGACTAGCGGGAGCGGTGAGCAGTTCTTC. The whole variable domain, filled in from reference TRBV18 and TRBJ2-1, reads NAGVMQNPRHLVRRRGQEARLRCSPMKGHSHVYWYRQLPEEGLKFMVYLQKENIIDESGMPKERFSAEFPKEGPSILRIQQVVRGDSAAYFCASSPAGTSGSGEQFFGPGTRLTVL.

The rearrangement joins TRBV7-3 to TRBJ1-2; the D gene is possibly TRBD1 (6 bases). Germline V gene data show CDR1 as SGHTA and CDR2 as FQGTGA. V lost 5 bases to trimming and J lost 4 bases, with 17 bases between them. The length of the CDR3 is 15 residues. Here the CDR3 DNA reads TGTGCCAGCAGCCTAATCGGGGGGCAAAGCTATGGCTACACCTTC. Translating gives CASSLIGGQSYGYTF.

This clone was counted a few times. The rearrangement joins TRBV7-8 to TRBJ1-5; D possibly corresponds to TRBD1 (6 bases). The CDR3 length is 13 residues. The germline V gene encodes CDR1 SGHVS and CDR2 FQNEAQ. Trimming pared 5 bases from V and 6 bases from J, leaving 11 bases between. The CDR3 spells CASSTGTSQPQHF. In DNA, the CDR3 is TGTGCCAGCAGCACAGGGACGTCTCAGCCCCAGCATTTT.